Listed below are T cell receptor beta chains from one sample, sequenced in a study of blood T cell repertoires in COVID-19. Only in-frame clones appear in the TCRdb table, and some are missing; sequencing was by immunoSEQ multiplex PCR. The sample holds roughly 240,000 clones, 75% to 85% seen once. The sequencing input was peripheral blood. These receptors came from a woman in her seventies with acute or convalescent COVID-19. CDR3s leave out the opening cysteine and the closing phenylalanine or tryptophan. The D gene is left open where the match is weak.

V gene | D gene | CDR3 protein
TRBV6-6 | TRBD1 | ASSYSGTVNGYT
TRBV6-5 | TRBD1 | ASSYTPGQGQEKLF
TRBV7-9 | TRBD1 | ASSYRGLDYGYT
TRBV4-3 | - | ASSQDWDHWTDYGYT
TRBV24-1 | - | ATSDGERYEQY
TRBV15 | - | ATSGGGTNYGYT
TRBV2 | - | ASSAGMNTEAF
TRBV18 | - | ASSPRDRPYEQY
TRBV5-1 | - | ASSGRTRLSGDTQY
TRBV19 | TRBD1 | ASSGQGGGGYT
TRBV27 | TRBD1 | ASSSDRGRPRSYEQY
TRBV10-3 | TRBD2 | AIRGGSGGQNTGELF
TRBV7-9 | TRBD1 | ASSLPWTGPILHEQF
TRBV7-2 | - | ASSLAGVGAAEAF
TRBV24-1 | - | ATSDRDTAKNIQY
TRBV20-1 | - | SATTGSEQY
TRBV2 | - | ASTVGSFNEKLF
TRBV2 | - | ASRDQGYQPQH
TRBV7-2 | TRBD2 | ASRTSGGADTQY
TRBV9 | - | ASSVSGTDTQY
TRBV15 | TRBD2 | ATSRGLASGSYEQY
TRBV12-2 | - | ASRFSGGQPQH
TRBV5-1 | TRBD1 | ASSEGQGGNQPQH
TRBV25-1 | TRBD1 | ASRGQGRTEAF
TRBV5-4 | - | ASSRGTSDYGYT
TRBV4-3 | TRBD1 | ASSHDRGNTEAF
TRBV4-2 | - | ASSQGGHTGELF
TRBV4-2 | - | ASSPRVGRSSYNEQF
TRBV19 | TRBD1 | ASKPPRTGTGNTIY
TRBV7-9 | TRBD1 | ASSLGQGASGYT
TRBV5-4 | TRBD1 | ASSFSSGGSYEQY
TRBV6-2/TRBV6-3 | TRBD1 | ASSKRTGGTDTQY